The text below deals with one T cell receptor (beta chain). The CDR3 is 13 residues long. V was clipped by 6 bases and J by 0 bases; unmatched bases: 4. The germline V gene has CDR1 SQVTM and CDR2 ANQGSEA. This sample stems from a study of blood T cells in healthy people across ages. PCR was performed a second time for about 7 to 11 cycles using a sample-barcoded 5' primer and a J-beta primer mix. Each CDR3 protein gets one entry after TCRdb re-called the 5' RACE reads with MiXCR. The sample includes roughly 1,300,000 distinct CDR3 sequences, 45% to 70% of them seen just once. The rearrangement joins TRBV29-1 to TRBJ1-1, with 7 bases that match TRBD1. This clonotype originated in a man in his late teens or twenties in good health. The specimen sequenced was blood. The CDR3 DNA follows: TGCAGCGTAGGGGACAGCATGAACACTGAAGCTTTCTTT. The encoded protein is CSVGDSMNTEAFF.